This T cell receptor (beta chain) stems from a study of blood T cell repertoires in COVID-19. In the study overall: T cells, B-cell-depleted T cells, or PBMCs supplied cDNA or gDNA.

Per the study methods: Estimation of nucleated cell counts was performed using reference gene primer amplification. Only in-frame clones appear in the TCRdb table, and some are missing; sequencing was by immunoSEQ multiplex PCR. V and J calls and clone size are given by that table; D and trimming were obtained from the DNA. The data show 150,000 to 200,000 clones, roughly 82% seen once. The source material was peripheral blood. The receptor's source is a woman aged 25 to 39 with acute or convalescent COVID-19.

The DNA for the CDR3 is TGTGCCAGCAGTTACCGCGGGGACAGCTACGAGCAGTACTTC. This sequence encodes CASSYRGDSYEQYF. The V gene is TRBV6-5, the J gene TRBJ2-7, with D possibly TRBD1 on 7 matching bases. Germline CDR1 reads MNHEY; CDR2 reads SVGAGI. V was pared by 2 bases and J by 3 bases, with 11 bases between. This CDR3 contains 14 residues.